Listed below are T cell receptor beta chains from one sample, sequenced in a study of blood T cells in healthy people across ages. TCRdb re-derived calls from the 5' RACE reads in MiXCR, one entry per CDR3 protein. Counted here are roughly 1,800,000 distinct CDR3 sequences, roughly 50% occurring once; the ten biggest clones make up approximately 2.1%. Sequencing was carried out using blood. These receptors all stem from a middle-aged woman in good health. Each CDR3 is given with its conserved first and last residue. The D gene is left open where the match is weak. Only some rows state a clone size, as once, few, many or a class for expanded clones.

TGCGCCAGCAGCCAAGCGCTCGGCATCGAGCAGTACTTC	CASSQALGIEQYF	TRBJ2-7	TRBV4-3	-	13	-
TGCAGTGCTAGAGATCGATTCTCCAATGAGCAGTTCTTC	CSARDRFSNEQFF	TRBJ2-1	TRBV20-1	-	13	-
TGTGCCAGCAGTTTACTGTTCAGGGGGAGTAATGAAAAACTGTTTTTT	CASSLLFRGSNEKLFF	TRBJ1-4	TRBV27	TRBD1	16	once
TGTGCCAGCAGTTTATGCCGGGACAAAAGAGACTACGAGCAGTACTTC	CASSLCRDKRDYEQYF	TRBJ2-7	TRBV28	-	16	once
TGTGCCAGCCACCCACTATGGGATGAGACCCAGTACTTC	CASHPLWDETQYF	TRBJ2-5	TRBV6-5	-	13	few
TGTGCCAGCGGGGACAGGGGCTTTCAGCCCCAGCATTTT	CASGDRGFQPQHF	TRBJ1-5	TRBV27	TRBD1	13	-
TGTGCCAGCAGTACCGACTCCCGAGGGCAGCCCCAGCATTTT	CASSTDSRGQPQHF	TRBJ1-5	TRBV2	-	14	once
TGCAGTGCTTATGGACAGGAGATCTGGGATGAGCAGTTCTTC	CSAYGQEIWDEQFF	TRBJ2-1	TRBV20-1	TRBD1	14	few
TGTGCCAGCAGTTTAGCGACTAGCGGGGGGGCGAAGACCCAGTACTTC	CASSLATSGGAKTQYF	TRBJ2-5	TRBV12-3/TRBV12-4	TRBD2	16	few
TGCAGTGCTAGAGACTTAGCTTCTAGCGGGGGCTCCTACAATGAGCAGTTCTTC	CSARDLASSGGSYNEQFF	TRBJ2-1	TRBV20-1	TRBD2	18	few
TGTGCCAGCAGCTTATACGGCTCCTACAATGAGCAGTTCTTC	CASSLYGSYNEQFF	TRBJ2-1	TRBV7-2	-	14	few
TGTGCCAGCACGAAGGAGGGTCACGCGGAGACCCAGTACTTC	CASTKEGHAETQYF	TRBJ2-5	TRBV10-3	-	14	-
TGTGCCAGCAGCCCCTTGGGAACAAAAATTCAAGAGACCCAGTACTTC	CASSPLGTKIQETQYF	TRBJ2-5	TRBV3-1	-	16	-
TGTGCCAGCAGTGAATTAGTAGGGGCTGATGAGCAGTTCTTC	CASSELVGADEQFF	TRBJ2-1	TRBV2	-	14	-
TGTGCCAGCACCGGGCGGGGGGTGAACAATGAGCAGTTCTTC	CASTGRGVNNEQFF	TRBJ2-1	TRBV6-2/TRBV6-3	TRBD2	14	-
TGTGCCAGCAGCTTAGAATTTGGGGGCACAGATACGCAGTATTTT	CASSLEFGGTDTQYF	TRBJ2-3	TRBV7-2	-	15	-
TGTGCCAGCAGTGAAGCAGGGGGAGCAGATACGCAGTATTTT	CASSEAGGADTQYF	TRBJ2-3	TRBV6-1	-	14	-
TGTGCCAGCAGCACCCCAGACAGGGGGCTGCATGAAGCTTTCTTT	CASSTPDRGLHEAFF	TRBJ1-1	TRBV11-2	TRBD1	15	-
TGTGCTAGTAACAGTGGGACAGGTTTCAGCACAGATACGCAGTATTTT	CASNSGTGFSTDTQYF	TRBJ2-3	TRBV12-5	TRBD1	16	-
TGTGCCAGCAGTACCGGGACCTTTAGTAATGAGCAGTTCTTC	CASSTGTFSNEQFF	TRBJ2-1	TRBV28	-	14	-
TGTGCCAGCAGCCGGGAACAGGGGAACGAGCAGTACTTC	CASSREQGNEQYF	TRBJ2-7	TRBV16	TRBD1	13	-
TGCGCCAGCAGTGAGTCGGGAAGAGATACGCAGTATTTT	CASSESGRDTQYF	TRBJ2-3	TRBV10-1	-	13	few
TGTGCCAGCAGCCCTAGGGCCACCGGGACAGGGTTTGATTCACCCCTCCACTTT	CASSPRATGTGFDSPLHF	TRBJ1-6	TRBV12-3/TRBV12-4	TRBD1	18	-
TGTGCCAGCAGTTACTCCCCCGGGACTACGGGTACGCAGTATTTT	CASSYSPGTTGTQYF	TRBJ2-3	TRBV6-2/TRBV6-3	TRBD2	15	-
TGCAGCGTTGATGAGGGTGGGACAGGGTACAATGAGCAGTACTTC	CSVDEGGTGYNEQYF	TRBJ2-5	TRBV29-1	TRBD1	15	few
TGTGCCAGCAGCTTAGCGGACAGGGCTAGCGATGGCTACACCTTC	CASSLADRASDGYTF	TRBJ1-2	TRBV11-2	TRBD1	15	-
TGTGCCAGCAGGGTAGGACAGGGGTCCTCCTACGAGCAGTACTTC	CASRVGQGSSYEQYF	TRBJ2-7	TRBV6-6	TRBD1	15	-
TGTGCCAGCAGCTTAGATTCAGGGGTTACCTATGGCTACACCTTC	CASSLDSGVTYGYTF	TRBJ1-2	TRBV7-2	-	15	-
TGTGCCAGCAGTGGAGCAGGGAAAAAGCTTGATGGCTACACCTTC	CASSGAGKKLDGYTF	TRBJ1-2	TRBV28	-	15	-
TGCGCCAGCAGCGAAAAGGGACAGGGGGTAAATTCACCCCTCCACTTT	CASSEKGQGVNSPLHF	TRBJ1-6	TRBV5-1	TRBD1	16	-
TGCGCCAGCAGCTTGGCTCCTGGGGACGGGATCTACGAGCAGTACTTC	CASSLAPGDGIYEQYF	TRBJ2-7	TRBV5-1	-	16	few
TGTGCCAGCAGCTACGGGGTACGGGGTGAGAGGACGCAGTATTTT	CASSYGVRGERTQYF	TRBJ2-3	TRBV7-2	-	15	-
TGTGCCAGCTCACTCGGACGTGGGGGAGAGGGAGAGACCCAGTACTTC	CASSLGRGGEGETQYF	TRBJ2-5	TRBV18	-	16	-
TGTGCCAGCCAAAGGGGGCTAGCGGGGAACTACAATGAGCAGTACTTC	CASQRGLAGNYNEQYF	TRBJ2-7	TRBV9	TRBD2	16	-
TGTGCCAGCAGCCATACCGGTGAGACCCAGTACTTC	CASSHTGETQYF	TRBJ2-5	TRBV7-2	-	12	many